This T cell receptor beta chain was identified during a study of T cells in localized non-small cell lung cancer. As for this clone: Its antigen is undetermined.

Study results and caveats: Density of T cells in blood, when higher, went with longer overall survival. The tumor had only one region sequenced, so heterogeneity remains possible.

Germline values: CDR1 SGHRS, CDR2 YFSETQ. This CDR3 has 16 residues. The V gene end was trimmed by 4 bases and the J gene end by 1 base; junction bases not matched to a gene: 6. Generated by immunoSEQ multiplex PCR, the TCRdb table keeps only in-frame clones and is missing some. This sample has roughly 35,000 clones; 80% to 95% occur once, and the top ten carry 2.1%. This TCR was sampled from an older female donor with stage I lung adenocarcinoma. Source: peripheral blood, taken before any cancer treatment. The chain combines TRBV5-1 with TRBJ2-1; TRBD2 aligns across 9 bases. CDR3 residues: CASSPGTSLSYNEQFF. The CDR3 DNA is TGCGCCAGCAGCCCAGGGACTAGCCTGTCCTACAATGAGCAGTTCTTC.